This T cell receptor beta chain was retrieved from a study of CD8 T cells in ankylosing spondylitis. Study results and limitations: Made up of about eight highly homologous variants, a TCR beta motif appeared characteristic of ankylosing spondylitis blood.

Germline CDR1 reads LGHDT; CDR2 reads YNNKEL (reference sequence). CDR3 length: 15 amino acids. Between the trimmed V and J ends, which lost 4 bases and 4 bases, there was a span of 14 bases. Quantitative 5'-RACE with molecular barcodes was used to make the TCR beta libraries. TCRdb re-analysed the 5' RACE reads in MiXCR, keeping a single row per CDR3 protein. The table includes fewer than 650,000 distinct CDR3 sequences, about 13% detected once. This clonotype was observed a few times. The antigen remains undetermined. The rearrangement links TRBV3-1 to TRBJ1-3; perhaps TRBD1 as D (5 bases). The sequence was obtained from a male donor with ankylosing spondylitis. Material: blood, either unsorted or a sorted T cell fraction (not recorded which). CDR3 DNA: TGTGCCAGCAGCCCGCGGAGGGGTCGCGGAAACACCATATATTTT. Encoded protein: CASSPRRGRGNTIYF.